These 3 T cell receptor beta chains share one sample of origin, sequenced in a study of glioma-infiltrating T cells. Amplification of TCR alpha and beta CDR3 regions from RNA used iRepertoire nested multiplex PCR. TCRdb fed the multiplex PCR reads into MiXCR, producing one record per CDR3 protein. The repertoire includes about 94,000 distinct CDR3 sequences, about a quarter of them detected once, and over 5.5% sits in the top ten. Sequenced sample: glioma tissue, nonneoplastic brain tissue, or PBMCs (not recorded which). The receptors come from a human donor with low-grade glioma or glioblastoma, undergoing nonglioma brain surgery, or in good health (not recorded which).

This clonotype was counted ten times or more. The rearrangement links TRBV29-1 to TRBJ1-5, with D possibly matching TRBD1 (6 bases). The CDR3 is made up of 12 amino acids. V was pared by 6 bases and J by 9 bases, with 15 bases between. CDR1 is SQVTM and CDR2 is ANQGSEA in the germline V gene. For the CDR3, the DNA is TGCAGCGTCGTGACAGGCCGGGGGCCCCAGCATTTT. Amino acids: CSVVTGRGPQHF.

This clonotype was observed many times. This chain uses TRBV20-1 with TRBJ1-5, with D maybe TRBD1 (5 bases). V gave up 7 bases and J gave up 1 base, with 20 bases separating them. There are 16 residues in the CDR3. From germline, CDR1 is DFQATT and CDR2 SNEGSKA (reference sequence). CDR3 DNA: TGCAGTGTATCGACTGGGACGGTGGCGAGCAATCAGCCCCAGCATTTT. Protein sequence: CSVSTGTVASNQPQHF.

A few counts support this clonotype. A much larger clone differs by one base, so this may be a read error. The chain links TRBV6-1 to TRBJ2-7, with D perhaps assigned TRBD1 or TRBD2 (5 bases each). V gave up 5 bases and J gave up 3 bases, with 17 bases separating them. This CDR3 is built from 15 residues. Per germline, CDR1 MNHNS and CDR2 SASEGT. The CDR3 DNA reads as TGTGCCAGCAGTTCTTCCGGGGCAGGGAACTACGAGCAGTACTTC. It specifies CASSSSGAGNYEQYF.